The rows below give T cell receptor beta chains drawn from one sample of a study of cytomegalovirus exposure and HLA in healthy donors. Using immunoSEQ multiplex PCR, the repertoire was profiled, and TCRdb retains in-frame clones only, with some absent. Here the sample spans about 160,000 clones, about 90% being singletons. The sequenced material came from PBMCs. The receptors shown here come from a woman in her twenties or thirties in good health and CMV-seronegative. Both conserved end residues are part of each CDR3. The order of the fields is J gene, D gene, V gene, clone size, CDR3 DNA, CDR3 protein. D genes are given only for firm matches. Part of the rows lack a size; the others show once, few, many or a class for expanded clones.

TRBJ2-3	-	TRBV5-1	once	TGCGCCACCCGCGCGCCCCCGGATACGCAGTATTTT	CATRAPPDTQYF
TRBJ1-6	-	TRBV10-3	few	TGTGCCATCAGTGAGTCAACGGGCGCACCCCTCCACTTT	CAISESTGAPLHF
TRBJ1-6	-	TRBV10-3	-	TGTGCCATCAGTGCCGGGCGCTTAAATTCACCCCTCCACTTT	CAISAGRLNSPLHF
TRBJ2-3	-	TRBV16	-	TGTGCCAGCAGCCTGCTAGAGGATACGCAGTATTTT	CASSLLEDTQYF
TRBJ2-7	-	TRBV7-3	-	TGTGCCAGCAGCCCCGATTTGCCCTACGAGCAGTACTTC	CASSPDLPYEQYF
TRBJ1-2	-	TRBV6-5	-	TGTGCCAGCATCTCCTCGGGAGAGCCATACTATGGCTACACCTTC	CASISSGEPYYGYTF
TRBJ2-3	TRBD2	TRBV7-2	-	TGTGCCAGCAGCCAAACCGGGACTAGCGGGGGGGCGGATACGCAGTATTTT	CASSQTGTSGGADTQYF
TRBJ1-5	-	TRBV2	-	TGTGCCAGCACCAAAGACAGCCGCAATCAGCCCCAGCATTTT	CASTKDSRNQPQHF
TRBJ1-1	-	TRBV9	-	TGTGCCAGCAGCGTAGTTACGGGGGGCACTGAAGCTTTCTTT	CASSVVTGGTEAFF
TRBJ1-1	TRBD1	TRBV13	-	TGTGCCAGCAGCATTAGGACAGGACCGAACACTGAAGCTTTCTTT	CASSIRTGPNTEAFF
TRBJ2-1	TRBD1	TRBV5-6	-	TGTGCCAGCAGCCGGACAGGGAGGAATGAGCAGTTCTTC	CASSRTGRNEQFF
TRBJ1-2	-	TRBV28	-	TGTGCCAGCAGTTCTACAGGTTTGACTAACTATGGCTACACCTTC	CASSSTGLTNYGYTF
TRBJ1-5	-	TRBV28	-	TGTGCCAGCAGTTACAGGGATGATCAGCCCCAGCATTTT	CASSYRDDQPQHF
TRBJ2-1	-	TRBV27	-	TGTGCCAGCAGTTTACTGCACACCTACAATGAGCAGTTCTTC	CASSLLHTYNEQFF
TRBJ1-5	-	TRBV6-4	few	TGTGCCAGCAGTGAGGAAAGCAATCAGCCCCAGCATTTT	CASSEESNQPQHF
TRBJ1-2	-	TRBV28	once	TGTGCCAGCAGGACCCTGAGCGGACTACCTAACTATGGCTACACCTTC	CASRTLSGLPNYGYTF
TRBJ2-5	TRBD1	TRBV18	-	TGTGCCAGCTCACCGCAGGGACAGCGACAAGAGACCCAGTACTTC	CASSPQGQRQETQYF
TRBJ2-1	-	TRBV28	-	TGTGCCAGCAAGGTTGGGACCCTATCCCTTAACAATGAGCAGTTCTTC	CASKVGTLSLNNEQFF
TRBJ2-3	TRBD2	TRBV7-6	-	TGTGCCAGCAGCACAGGGACTAGCACTACAGATACGCAGTATTTT	CASSTGTSTTDTQYF
TRBJ2-3	TRBD1	TRBV7-9	-	TGTGCCAGCAGCTTAGAACTGGACAGGGCATATTGGTATTTT	CASSLELDRAYWYF
TRBJ2-1	-	TRBV11-2	-	TGTGCCAGCAGCTTAGATCCCAGTACTGGCCCCTACAATGAGCAGTTCTTC	CASSLDPSTGPYNEQFF
TRBJ2-5	-	TRBV6-5	-	TGTGCCAGCAGTGCCGGAGGGACCCAGTACTTC	CASSAGGTQYF
TRBJ1-3	-	TRBV7-9	-	TGTGCCAGCAGCTTACCCGAGACTGGAAACACCATATATTTT	CASSLPETGNTIYF
TRBJ2-2	TRBD1	TRBV9	-	TGTGCCAGCAGCGTAATGGGACAGGGCACCGGGGAGCTGTTTTTT	CASSVMGQGTGELFF
TRBJ2-3	-	TRBV15	-	TGTGCCACCAGCAGAGATCGTCCCACAACTACGCAGTATTTT	CATSRDRPTTTQYF
TRBJ2-7	-	TRBV11-2	-	TGTGCCAGCAGCTTACAGGGTGCAGGCCCAGTTCCCTACGAGCAGTACTTC	CASSLQGAGPVPYEQYF
TRBJ1-4	TRBD1	TRBV28	once	TGTGCCAGCAGTTCAACCGGGACAGGGTACGAAAAACTGTTTTTT	CASSSTGTGYEKLFF
TRBJ2-5	-	TRBV2	-	TGTGCCAGCAGTCAACAGGAGACCCAGTACTTC	CASSQQETQYF
TRBJ1-5	-	TRBV5-6	-	TGTGCCAGCAGCTTGTCCGCGGGTAATCAGCCCCAGCATTTT	CASSLSAGNQPQHF
TRBJ2-7	-	TRBV5-4	-	TGTGCCAGCAGCTTCCGGGGATCCTACGAGCAGTACTTC	CASSFRGSYEQYF
TRBJ2-3	TRBD2	TRBV7-6	-	TGTGCCAGCAGCGAGGGACTAGCGGGAACAGATACGCAGTATTTT	CASSEGLAGTDTQYF
TRBJ1-1	-	TRBV29-1	-	TGCAGCGTTGAGCTAGCTCGGGCAGGCTCAACTGAAGCTTTCTTT	CSVELARAGSTEAFF
TRBJ1-4	-	TRBV5-1	-	TGCGCCAGCAGCATATTAGGGGGAGGCGGTGAAAAACTGTTTTTT	CASSILGGGGEKLFF
TRBJ2-1	TRBD2	TRBV5-4	-	TGTGCCAGCAGCTTAATGTCGGGGGGAAGTATCGATGAGCAGTTCTTC	CASSLMSGGSIDEQFF
TRBJ1-3	-	TRBV7-6	-	TGTGCCAGCAGCCTTAGGGGGGGGGAATCTGGAAACACCATATATTTT	CASSLRGGESGNTIYF
TRBJ2-7	TRBD2	TRBV11-2	-	TGTGCCAGCAGCTTAGGGACTAGCGGGATATACGAGCAGTACTTC	CASSLGTSGIYEQYF
TRBJ1-4	TRBD1	TRBV4-3	few	TGCGCCAGCAGCCAAGGGGACAGGGGGGGGTCTAATGAAAAACTGTTTTTT	CASSQGDRGGSNEKLFF
TRBJ2-1	TRBD2	TRBV4-3	once	TGCGCCAGCAGCCAAGACGTGGGACTAGGGGAGCAGTTCTTC	CASSQDVGLGEQFF
TRBJ1-2	-	TRBV27	-	TGTGCCAGCAGCCCGAGTGAGGGTGGATTATCGTGGGGCTACACCTTC	CASSPSEGGLSWGYTF
TRBJ1-1	-	TRBV4-1	-	TGCGCCAGCAGCCATAAACAGGGAGGGAACACTGAAGCTTTCTTT	CASSHKQGGNTEAFF
TRBJ2-3	-	TRBV27	-	TGTGCCAGCACCGAACGGAGCACAGATACGCAGTATTTT	CASTERSTDTQYF
TRBJ2-3	TRBD1	TRBV29-1	few	TGCAGCGGAAATCTTGGGACAGTGAACACAGATACGCAGTATTTT	CSGNLGTVNTDTQYF
TRBJ2-5	-	TRBV7-6	once	TGTGCCAGCAGCTTAAAGGTGGAAGAAGAGACCCAGTACTTC	CASSLKVEEETQYF
TRBJ1-4	-	TRBV6-1	-	TGTGCCAGCATTGTCGGCCTGGGGAATGAAAAACTGTTTTTT	CASIVGLGNEKLFF
TRBJ1-1	TRBD1	TRBV5-6	-	TGTGCCAGCAGCTTAGGACAGGGGGAAGCTTTCTTT	CASSLGQGEAFF
TRBJ2-7	TRBD2	TRBV28	-	TGTGCCAGCAGTTCAGTCCAGACTAGCGGTCCCTACGAGCAGTACTTC	CASSSVQTSGPYEQYF
TRBJ2-7	-	TRBV19	-	TGTGCCAGTGGAGTATGGGACGAGCAGTACTTC	CASGVWDEQYF
TRBJ2-3	-	TRBV5-4	-	TGTGCCAGCAGCGGGGGCCGTAGGGATACGCAGTATTTT	CASSGGRRDTQYF
TRBJ2-6	-	TRBV27	-	TGTGCCAGCAGTTTTCACTCTGGGGCCAACGTCCTGACTTTC	CASSFHSGANVLTF
TRBJ1-1	-	TRBV6-6	-	TGTGCCAGCAGTTTCGACCGCCCAAGCACTGAAGCTTTCTTT	CASSFDRPSTEAFF
TRBJ2-1	-	TRBV7-8	-	TGTGCCAGCAGCCGGAATGAGCAGTTCTTC	CASSRNEQFF
TRBJ2-1	TRBD1	TRBV15	-	TGTGCCACCAGCCGATCGAAGACAGGGGCCTCTGCAATCCTTCGCAATGAGCAGTTCTTC	CATSRSKTGASAILRNEQFF
TRBJ2-7	TRBD1	TRBV28	-	TGTGCCAGCAGTTTACCCAAGCGACAGGGTCGAACCTCCTACGAGCAGTACTTC	CASSLPKRQGRTSYEQYF
TRBJ2-2	TRBD2	TRBV7-9	-	TGTGCCAGCAGCTTAGAGGGGTGGACTAGCGTTCAGAACACCGGGGAGCTGTTTTTT	CASSLEGWTSVQNTGELFF
TRBJ1-2	-	TRBV28	-	TGTGCCAGCACGTCGGACGTCTATGGCTACACCTTC	CASTSDVYGYTF
TRBJ1-5	-	TRBV16	-	TGTGCCAGCAGCCAATTAAGCAATCAGCCCCAGCATTTT	CASSQLSNQPQHF